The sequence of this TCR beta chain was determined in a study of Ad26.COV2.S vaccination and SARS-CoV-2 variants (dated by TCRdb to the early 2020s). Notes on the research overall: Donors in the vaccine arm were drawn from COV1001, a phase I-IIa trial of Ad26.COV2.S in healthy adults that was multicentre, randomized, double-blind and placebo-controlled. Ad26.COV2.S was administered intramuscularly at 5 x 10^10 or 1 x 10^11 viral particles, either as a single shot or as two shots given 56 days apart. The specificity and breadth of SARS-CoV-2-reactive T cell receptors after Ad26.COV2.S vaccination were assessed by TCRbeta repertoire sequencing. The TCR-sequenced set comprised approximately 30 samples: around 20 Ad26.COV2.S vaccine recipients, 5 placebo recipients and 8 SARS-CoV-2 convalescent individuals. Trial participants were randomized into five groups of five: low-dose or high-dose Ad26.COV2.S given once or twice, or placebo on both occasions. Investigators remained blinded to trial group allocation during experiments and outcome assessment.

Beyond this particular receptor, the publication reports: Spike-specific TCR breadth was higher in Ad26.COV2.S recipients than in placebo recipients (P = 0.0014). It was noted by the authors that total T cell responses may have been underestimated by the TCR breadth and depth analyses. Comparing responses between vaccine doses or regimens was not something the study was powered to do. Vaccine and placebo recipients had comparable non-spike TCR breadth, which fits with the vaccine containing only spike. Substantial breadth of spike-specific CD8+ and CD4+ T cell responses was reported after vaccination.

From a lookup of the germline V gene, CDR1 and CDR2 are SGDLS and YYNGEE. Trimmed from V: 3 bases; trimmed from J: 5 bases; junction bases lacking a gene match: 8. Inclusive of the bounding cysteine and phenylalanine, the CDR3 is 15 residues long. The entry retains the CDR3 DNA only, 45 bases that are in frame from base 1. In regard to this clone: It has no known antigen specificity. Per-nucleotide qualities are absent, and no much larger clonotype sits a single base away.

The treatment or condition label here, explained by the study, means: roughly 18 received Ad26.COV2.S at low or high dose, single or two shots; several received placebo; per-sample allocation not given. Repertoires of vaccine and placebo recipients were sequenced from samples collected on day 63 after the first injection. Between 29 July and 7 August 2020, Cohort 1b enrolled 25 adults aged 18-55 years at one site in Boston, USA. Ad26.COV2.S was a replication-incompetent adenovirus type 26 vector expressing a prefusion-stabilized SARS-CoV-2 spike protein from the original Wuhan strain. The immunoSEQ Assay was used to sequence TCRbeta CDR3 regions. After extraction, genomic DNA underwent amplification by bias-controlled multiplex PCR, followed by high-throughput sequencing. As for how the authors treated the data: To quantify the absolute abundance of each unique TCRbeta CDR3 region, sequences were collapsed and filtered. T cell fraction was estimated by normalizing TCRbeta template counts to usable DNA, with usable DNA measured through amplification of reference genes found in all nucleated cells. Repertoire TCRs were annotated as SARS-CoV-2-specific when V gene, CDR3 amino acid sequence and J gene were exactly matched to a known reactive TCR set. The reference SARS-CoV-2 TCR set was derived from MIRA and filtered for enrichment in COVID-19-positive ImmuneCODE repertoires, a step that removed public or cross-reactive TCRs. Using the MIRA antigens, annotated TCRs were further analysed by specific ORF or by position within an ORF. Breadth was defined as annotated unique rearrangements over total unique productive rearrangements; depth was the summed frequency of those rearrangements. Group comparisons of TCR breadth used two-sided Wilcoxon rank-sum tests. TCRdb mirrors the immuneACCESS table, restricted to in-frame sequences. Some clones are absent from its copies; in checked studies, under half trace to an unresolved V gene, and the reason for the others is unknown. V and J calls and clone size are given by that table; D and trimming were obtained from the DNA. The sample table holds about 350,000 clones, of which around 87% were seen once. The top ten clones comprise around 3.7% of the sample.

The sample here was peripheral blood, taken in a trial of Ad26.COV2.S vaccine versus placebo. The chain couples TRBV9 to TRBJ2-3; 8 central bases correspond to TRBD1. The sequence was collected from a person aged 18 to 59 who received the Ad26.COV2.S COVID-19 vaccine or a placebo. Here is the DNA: TGTGCCAGCAGCGCCTTGCAGGGGGCCGGAGATACGCAGTATTTT. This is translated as CASSALQGAGDTQYF.